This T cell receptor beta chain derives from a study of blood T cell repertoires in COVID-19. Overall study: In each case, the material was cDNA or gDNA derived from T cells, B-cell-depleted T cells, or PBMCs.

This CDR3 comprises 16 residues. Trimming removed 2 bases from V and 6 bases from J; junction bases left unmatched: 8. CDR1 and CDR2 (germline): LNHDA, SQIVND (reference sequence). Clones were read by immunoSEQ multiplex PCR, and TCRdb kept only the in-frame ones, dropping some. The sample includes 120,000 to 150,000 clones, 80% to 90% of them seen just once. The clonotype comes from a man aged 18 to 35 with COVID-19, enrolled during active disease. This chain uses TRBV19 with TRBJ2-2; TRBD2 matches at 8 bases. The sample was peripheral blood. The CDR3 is CASSIRSGGTAGELFF. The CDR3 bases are TGTGCCAGTAGTATACGGAGCGGGGGAACGGCCGGGGAGCTGTTTTTT. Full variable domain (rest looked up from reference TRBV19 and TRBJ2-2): DGGITQSPKYLFRKEGQNVTLSCEQNLNHDAMYWYRQDPGQGLRLIYYSQIVNDFQKGDIAEGYSVSREKKESFPLTVTSAQKNPTAFYLCASSIRSGGTAGELFFGEGSRLTVL.